This passage covers 7 T cell receptor beta chains from one sample sequenced in a study of cytomegalovirus exposure and HLA in healthy donors. The PCR used 60 Vbeta and 13 Jbeta primers. TCRdb keeps only in-frame clones here, not all; method: immunoSEQ multiplex PCR. The sample has 150,000 to 200,000 clones, 75% to 85% seen once. Sequencing was done on a sample of PBMCs. These receptor sequences come from a man aged 18-30 years in good health and CMV-seronegative.

The J gene is TRBJ2-3, the V gene TRBV4-2; D gene uncertain. With 5 bases removed from V and 2 bases from J, the gap between germline ends came to 8 bases. Germline V lookup: CDR1 LGHNA, CDR2 YNFKEQ. The CDR3 sequence is 13 residues long. CDR3 bases: TGTGCCAGCAGCAGCCCTACCACAGATACGCAGTATTTT. Its translation: CASSSPTTDTQYF.

The chain links TRBV5-1 to TRBJ2-7; maybe TRBD1 (6 bases). The ends were cut back, 4 bases at V and 3 bases at J, with 17 bases in the middle. Germline V gives CDR1 SGHRS, CDR2 YFSETQ. CDR3 length equals 15 residues. In nucleotides, the CDR3 is TGCGCCAGCAGCATAGGGCATGGGGGCGGCTACGAGCAGTACTTC. This sequence encodes CASSIGHGGGYEQYF.

The chain employs TRBV28 and TRBJ1-2, with D perhaps TRBD1 (5 bases). Trimming cost V 7 bases and J 4 bases, with 13 bases left between them. The CDR3 loop spans 13 amino acids. Germline V gene sequence: CDR1 MDHEN, CDR2 SYDVKM. CDR3 in amino acids: CASNTQGAYGYTF. CDR3 DNA sequence: TGTGCCAGCAACACGCAGGGTGCCTATGGCTACACCTTC.

This clone has more than one count but fewer than ten. The sample holds other DNA sequences that translate to the same CDR3. V usage is TRBV18 and J usage is TRBJ1-3; TRBD1 is a possible D gene (6 bases). The CDR3 extends over 14 amino acids. Trimming left V 3 bases short and J 4 bases short, with 10 bases between. Per the germline V gene, CDR1 is KGHSH and CDR2 is LQKENI. The CDR3 nucleotides read TGTGCCAGCTCACCGACAGGAACGGGAAACACCATATATTTT. This sequence encodes CASSPTGTGNTIYF.

This clone appeared a single time. This chain joins TRBV5-4 and TRBJ2-5; 9 bases match TRBD2. CDR1 SGHNT and CDR2 YYREEE come from the germline V gene (reference sequence). The CDR3 runs to 16 residues. V lost 0 bases, J lost 2 bases, and 5 bases stayed unmatched. For the CDR3, the DNA is TGTGCCAGCAGCTTGGGCCAGCGGGGGGTACAAGAGACCCAGTACTTC. Protein product: CASSLGQRGVQETQYF.

This clone appeared once. This chain joins TRBV2 and TRBJ2-7; possible D gene TRBD1, 6 bases. The CDR3 runs to 14 residues. V lost 4 bases to trimming and J lost 2 bases, with 12 bases between them. Germline CDR1 reads SNHLY; CDR2 reads FYNNEI. CDR3 residues: CASSAPDRPYEQYF. CDR3 in DNA: TGTGCCAGCAGTGCCCCAGACAGGCCCTACGAGCAGTACTTC.

V usage is TRBV5-1 and J usage is TRBJ2-3; 15 bases align to TRBD2. The CDR3 length is 20 residues. The V and J ends lost 2 bases and 0 bases, in that order; junction bases with no gene match: 10. CDR1 is SGHRS and CDR2 is YFSETQ in the germline V gene. CDR3 sequence (DNA): TGCGCCAGCAGCTTTGGACTAGCGGGGGGGCGAACGACTAGCACAGATACGCAGTATTTT. Residues: CASSFGLAGGRTTSTDTQYF.